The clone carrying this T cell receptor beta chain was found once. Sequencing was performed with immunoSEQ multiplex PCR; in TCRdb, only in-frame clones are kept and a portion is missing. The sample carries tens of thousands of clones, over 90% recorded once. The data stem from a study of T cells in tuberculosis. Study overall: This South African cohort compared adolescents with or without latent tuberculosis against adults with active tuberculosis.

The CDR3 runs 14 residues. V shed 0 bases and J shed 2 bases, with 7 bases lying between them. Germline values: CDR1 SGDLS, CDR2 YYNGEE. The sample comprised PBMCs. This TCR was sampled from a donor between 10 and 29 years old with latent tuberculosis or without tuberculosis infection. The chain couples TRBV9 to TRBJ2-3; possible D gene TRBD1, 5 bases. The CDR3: CASSVVDTTDTQYF. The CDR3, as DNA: TGTGCCAGCAGCGTAGTGGACACCACAGATACGCAGTATTTT.